The 23 T cell receptor beta chains listed next were all sequenced from one sample in a study of monozygotic twins with inflammatory bowel disease. TCRdb reanalyzed the 5' RACE reads and collapses them to one entry per CDR3 protein, without DNA. Listed are fewer than 400,000 distinct CDR3 sequences; roughly 5.8% falls within the top ten. The sample was blood. These TCRs come from a human donor with ulcerative colitis or Crohn's disease, or a healthy co-twin of an affected twin (not recorded which).

The chain joins TRBV7-9 to TRBJ1-4. CDR3 size: 14 residues. Germline lookup yields CDR1 SEHNR and CDR2 FQNEAQ (reference sequence). CDR3 amino acids: CASSPIYLDEKLFF. Full variable domain (outside the CDR3, taken from reference TRBV7-9 and TRBJ1-4): DTGVSQNPRHKITKRGQNVTFRCDPISEHNRLYWYRQTLGQGPEFLTYFQNEAQLEKSRLLSDRFSAERPKGSFSTLEIQRTEQGDSAMYLCASSPIYLDEKLFFGSGTQLSVL.

The chain combines TRBV7-6 with TRBJ2-5; TCRdb picks TRBD2, but there is no DNA to check that call. The germline gives CDR1 SGHVS, CDR2 FNYEAQ. This CDR3 comprises 14 residues. The CDR3 region is CASSGAQMKETQYF. Combining the CDR3 with reference TRBV7-6 and TRBJ2-5 gives the whole variable domain GAGVSQSPRYKVTKRGQDVALRCDPISGHVSLYWYRQALGQGPEFLTYFNYEAQQDKSGLPNDRFSAERPEGSISTLTIQRTEQRDSAMYRCASSGAQMKETQYFGPGTRLLVL.

The V call is TRBV12-3 or TRBV12-4, the J call TRBJ2-7; TCRdb's D call, TRBD2, is unchecked because there is no DNA. CDR3 length: 15 residues. The CDR3 reads CASTMGLAASYEQYF.

The CDR3: CASSPGTRGETQYF. The chain employs TRBV7-2 and TRBJ2-5; no DNA is available, so the TRBD2 call from TCRdb remains unchecked. The CDR3 spans 14 residues. Germline CDR1 is SGHTA and CDR2 is FQGNSA.

The CDR3 region is CASNAGWTSGGKSTDTQYF. The V call is TRBV6-1, the J call TRBJ2-3; with no DNA, the TCRdb D assignment of TRBD2 cannot be verified. In germline, CDR1 is MNHNS, CDR2 SASEGT. This CDR3 is built from 19 residues.

The chain is built from TRBV12-3 or TRBV12-4 and TRBJ1-2; TCRdb names TRBD1, which stays unverified in the absence of DNA. The CDR3 loop spans 15 amino acids. The CDR3 loop reads CASSRGRSQSRGYTF.

V gene TRBV5-5 combines with J gene TRBJ2-1. The CDR3 runs to 12 residues. From germline, CDR1 is SGHKS and CDR2 YYEKEE (reference sequence). The CDR3 sequence is CASSLNFNEQFF.

V gene TRBV12-3 or TRBV12-4 combines with J gene TRBJ1-6. This CDR3 is 13 amino acids long. The CDR3 loop reads CASSFAWNSPLHF.

The chain joins TRBV7-2 to TRBJ2-5. CDR1 and CDR2 (germline): SGHTA, FQGNSA. The CDR3 is made up of 14 amino acids. The CDR3 sequence is CASSLEARQETQYF.

This chain uses TRBV7-7 with TRBJ2-5; TCRdb returns TRBD2, unconfirmable since there is no DNA. The CDR3 length is 12 residues. Germline values: CDR1 SSHAT, CDR2 FNYEAQ (reference sequence). The CDR3 protein is CAVDGGPETQYF.

V and J are TRBV20-1 and TRBJ2-7; the D call from TCRdb, TRBD2, cannot be confirmed without DNA. CDR1 and CDR2 from the germline V gene are DFQATT and SNEGSKA (reference sequence). The CDR3 covers 14 residues. CDR3 sequence reads: CSAKTGTSSYEQYF.

The chain is built from TRBV5-1 and TRBJ1-4. There are 15 residues in the CDR3. Germline V lookup: CDR1 SGHRS, CDR2 YFSETQ. The CDR3 loop reads CASSPRGSDNEKLFF. The whole variable domain, filled in from reference TRBV5-1 and TRBJ1-4, reads KAGVTQTPRYLIKTRGQQVTLSCSPISGHRSVSWYQQTPGQGLQFLFEYFSETQRNKGNFPGRFSGRQFSNSRSEMNVSTLELGDSALYLCASSPRGSDNEKLFFGSGTQLSVL.

This sequence joins TRBV12-3 or TRBV12-4 and TRBJ1-1. The CDR3 length is 12 residues. This CDR3 is CASTEDGTEAFF.

The chain uses TRBV27 and TRBJ2-7; the D gene TCRdb calls, TRBD2, cannot be checked with no DNA. The CDR3 contains 14 residues. Germline CDR1 reads MNHEY; CDR2 reads SMNVEV (reference sequence). The CDR3: CASSFFSSGYEQYF.

The chain has TRBV7-3 and TRBJ1-6. Germline lookup yields CDR1 SGHTA and CDR2 FQGTGA. This CDR3 spans 13 amino acids. CDR3 loop: CASSLDWDSPLHF.

This chain joins TRBV12-3 or TRBV12-4 and TRBJ2-1; TCRdb indicates TRBD1, and absent DNA this call remains unverified. This CDR3 is 16 amino acids long. CDR3 in amino acids: CASSPPRDEALIEQFF.

The J gene is TRBJ2-2, the V gene TRBV11-3; TCRdb selects TRBD2, and the lack of DNA leaves this call unchecked. This CDR3 region has 15 residues. The germline gives CDR1 SGHNT, CDR2 YENEEA. Here the CDR3 reads CASSLSGRGTGELFF.

The genes are TRBV29-1 and TRBJ2-4; TCRdb's D call, TRBD1, is unchecked because there is no DNA. Germline-derived CDR1 and CDR2 are SQVTM and ANQGSEA. The CDR3 is 15 residues long. CDR3 protein: CSGTGGLEAKNMQYF. Full variable domain (missing parts from reference TRBV29-1 and TRBJ2-4): SAVISQKPSRDICQRGTSLTIQCQVDSQVTMMFWYRQQPGQSLTLIATANQGSEATYESGFVIDKFPISRPNLTFSTLTVSNMSPEDSSIYLCSGTGGLEAKNMQYFGAGTRLSVL.

The chain uses TRBV5-1 and TRBJ2-1; TCRdb picks TRBD1, but there is no DNA to check that call. This CDR3 is built from 15 residues. Germline-derived CDR1 and CDR2 are SGHRS and YFSETQ. The CDR3 here is CASSSRGEGLVEQFF.

V usage is TRBV7-9 and J usage is TRBJ1-5; with no DNA, the TCRdb D assignment of TRBD1 cannot be verified. This CDR3 is 15 amino acids long. Germline V gene lookup returns CDR1 SEHNR and CDR2 FQNEAQ (reference sequence). Here the CDR3 reads CASSLAGGQVQPQHF. Complete variable domain (other parts from reference TRBV7-9 and TRBJ1-5): DTGVSQNPRHKITKRGQNVTFRCDPISEHNRLYWYRQTLGQGPEFLTYFQNEAQLEKSRLLSDRFSAERPKGSFSTLEIQRTEQGDSAMYLCASSLAGGQVQPQHFGDGTRLSIL.

The V and J genes are TRBV5-1 and TRBJ2-3. CDR3 length: 18 amino acids. Germline V gene lookup returns CDR1 SGHRS and CDR2 YFSETQ. The CDR3 loop reads CASSLALGNRARTDTQYF.

V usage is TRBV3-1 and J usage is TRBJ2-2; TCRdb reports TRBD1, a call that lacks DNA to check it against. CDR3 length: 14 residues. Germline CDR1 and CDR2: LGHDT and YNNKEL (reference sequence). This chain's CDR3 is CASSPNRDPGELFF.

The chain couples TRBV30 to TRBJ1-2; checking the TCRdb D call of TRBD1 is not possible without DNA. The CDR3 is made up of 13 amino acids. The V gene's germline CDR1 is GTSNPN and CDR2 SVGIG (reference sequence). The CDR3 sequence is CAWSAGQFYGYAF. The entire variable domain, with the rest obtained from reference TRBV30 and TRBJ1-2, is as follows: SQTIHQWPATLVQPVGSPLSLECTVEGTSNPNLYWYRQAAGRGLQLLFYSVGIGQISSEVPQNLSASRPQDRQFILSSKKLLLSDSGFYLCAWSAGQFYGYAFGSGTRLTVV.